This T cell receptor (beta chain) was found in a study of shared clonotypes between healthy human individuals. In the study overall: Per donor, CD8 memory used one plate, CD8 naive used two, CD4 memory used three and CD4 naive used three.

Naive CD8 isolation took CD45RO-negative cells positively selected for CCR7 and excluded terminally differentiated effector memory CD45RA+ cells. Deep was the level at which the assay was run. Produced via immunoSEQ multiplex PCR; TCRdb's table is partial and in-frame only. Of over 750,000 clones detected, 95% to 97% appear once; the ten largest clones hold around 0.25%. With regard to this clone: This sample also contains other DNA sequences that code for the same CDR3.

The sequenced material came from naive CD8+ T cells sorted from blood. The TCR originated in a man in his thirties or forties in good health.

CDR3 protein: CASSQGGYEQYF. The DNA of the CDR3 is TGTGCCAGCAGCCAAGGGGGTTACGAGCAGTACTTC. V is TRBV7-9 and J is TRBJ2-7; D is perhaps TRBD1 (6 bases). This CDR3 region has 12 residues. Germline V lookup: CDR1 SEHNR, CDR2 FQNEAQ (reference sequence). V was pared by 5 bases and J by 4 bases, with 9 bases between. Full variable domain (remainder filled in from reference TRBV7-9 and TRBJ2-7): DTGVSQNPRHKITKRGQNVTFRCDPISEHNRLYWYRQTLGQGPEFLTYFQNEAQLEKSRLLSDRFSAERPKGSFSTLEIQRTEQGDSAMYLCASSQGGYEQYFGPGTRLTVT.